This passage covers 26 T cell receptor beta chains from one sample sequenced in a study of blood T cell repertoires in COVID-19. Assay used: immunoSEQ multiplex PCR; TCRdb lists only in-frame clones, some missing. The repertoire holds fewer than 60,000 clones, approximately 86% seen once, with 10% in the top ten. The specimen was peripheral blood. These receptors all stem from a human donor with acute or convalescent COVID-19. The donor label of this sample is uncertain.

The rearrangement links TRBV7-2 to TRBJ2-7, with TRBD1 identical over 8 bases. The CDR3 is 16 amino acids. V was pared by 1 base and J by 3 bases, with 8 bases of the junction left unmatched. The V gene's germline CDR1 is SGHTA and CDR2 FQGNSA. Written as DNA, the CDR3 is TGTGCCAGCAGCTTAGTCCACGGACAGGGAGGCTACGAGCAGTACTTC. Translated: CASSLVHGQGGYEQYF.

V and J are TRBV6-1 and TRBJ2-2; 7 bases agree with TRBD1. The germline V gene has CDR1 MNHNS and CDR2 SASEGT. This CDR3 contains 18 residues. J gave up 0 bases and V 4 bases, and 11 bases lay outside the gene matches. The CDR3 reads CASSGNRGSWTNTGELFF. CDR3 nucleotide sequence: TGTGCCAGCAGTGGAAACAGGGGTTCTTGGACGAACACCGGGGAGCTGTTTTTT.

The rearrangement uses TRBV30 and TRBJ1-2, with a weak D call TRBD1 (5 bases). Between the trimmed V and J ends, which lost 2 bases and 3 bases, there was a span of 16 bases. Per the germline V gene, CDR1 is GTSNPN and CDR2 is SVGIG (reference sequence). This CDR3 is built from 15 residues. Written as DNA, the CDR3 is TGTGCCTGGAGTTACGGGGGAGATTACGACTATGGCTACACCTTC. It translates to CAWSYGGDYDYGYTF.

The gene calls are TRBV28 and TRBJ2-2; no definite D call. The CDR3 totals 14 residues. The V gene lost 5 bases and the J gene lost 0 bases, with 7 bases spanning the gap. CDR1 is MDHEN, CDR2 SYDVKM, per germline. The CDR3 nucleotides are TGTGCCAGCAGTGTAACAGCGAACACCGGGGAGCTGTTTTTT. This sequence encodes CASSVTANTGELFF.

This chain links TRBV29-1 with TRBJ1-3; D possibly corresponds to TRBD1 (6 bases). The CDR3 spans 13 residues. Between the trimmed V and J ends, which lost 6 bases and 0 bases, there was a span of 9 bases. Per the germline V gene, CDR1 is SQVTM and CDR2 is ANQGSEA. The CDR3 DNA reads TGCAGCGTCGACAGGATCTCTGGAAACACCATATATTTT. It is translated as CSVDRISGNTIYF.

The rearrangement links TRBV29-1 to TRBJ2-7; D is perhaps TRBD2 (6 bases). Looked up from germline, CDR1 is SQVTM and CDR2 is ANQGSEA. V was cut by 6 bases and J by 2 bases, with 8 bases left in between. The CDR3 sequence is 11 residues long. CDR3 coding DNA: TGCAGCGTGCGGGACGCCTACGAGCAGTACGTC. It specifies CSVRDAYEQYV.

This sequence joins TRBV6-5 and TRBJ1-4, with D perhaps TRBD1 (5 bases). Deletions cut 10 bases from V and 3 bases from J, with 12 bases between. Germline V gene data show CDR1 as MNHEY and CDR2 as SVGAGI. The CDR3 spans 13 residues. The CDR3 region is CATEDSPNEKLFF. CDR3 bases: TGTGCCACCGAAGACAGTCCTAATGAAAAACTGTTTTTT.

In this sample, this clone turned up once. CDR3 sequence (DNA): TGTGCCAGCAGGGCGGGTGCTAGCACAGATACGCAGTATTTT. Translation gives CASRAGASTDTQYF. This chain connects TRBV2 to TRBJ2-3, with D maybe TRBD2 (5 bases). Trimming shortened V by 6 bases and J by 0 bases, and 10 bases separated the two germline ends. Germline CDR1 SNHLY, CDR2 FYNNEI. The CDR3 is 14 residues long.

The gene calls are TRBV18 and TRBJ2-5; 9 bases align to TRBD1. The CDR3 contains 17 residues. Germline CDR1 reads KGHSH; CDR2 reads LQKENI. V dropped 0 bases and J dropped 1; count of bases not matched to a gene: 6. The CDR3 nucleotides are TGTGCCAGCTCACCACCAACCGGGACAGGGAGCCAAGAGACCCAGTACTTC. This codes for CASSPPTGTGSQETQYF.

This sequence joins TRBV19 and TRBJ1-1, with D unresolved. Trimming pared 0 bases from V and 0 bases from J, leaving 8 bases between. This CDR3 region has 15 residues. CDR1 and CDR2 from the germline V gene are LNHDA and SQIVND (reference sequence). CDR3 protein: CASSIEGTLNTEAFF. The CDR3 coding sequence is TGTGCCAGTAGTATAGAGGGCACCTTGAACACTGAAGCTTTCTTT. Full variable domain (rest looked up from reference TRBV19 and TRBJ1-1): DGGITQSPKYLFRKEGQNVTLSCEQNLNHDAMYWYRQDPGQGLRLIYYSQIVNDFQKGDIAEGYSVSREKKESFPLTVTSAQKNPTAFYLCASSIEGTLNTEAFFGQGTRLTVV.

This chain connects TRBV5-5 to TRBJ2-7, with D maybe TRBD2 (6 bases). V gave up 0 bases and J gave up 3 bases, with 13 bases separating them. The length of the CDR3 is 15 residues. Germline V CDR1 and CDR2: SGHKS, YYEKEE (reference sequence). The CDR3 DNA reads TGTGCCAGCAGCTTGGAACAAACGGGGGACTACGAGCAGTACGTC. This gives the protein CASSLEQTGDYEQYV.

The chain joins TRBV6-6 to TRBJ2-1, with a possible D match to TRBD2 (6 bases). The CDR3 contains 14 residues. CDR1 is MNHNY and CDR2 is SVGAGI in the germline V gene (reference sequence). V lost 0 bases and J lost 4, with 7 bases in between. The CDR3 DNA is TGTGCCAGCAGTTACTCGGGGACTTACAATGAGCAGTTCTTC. This gives the protein CASSYSGTYNEQFF.

The rearrangement uses TRBV7-8 and TRBJ2-7; TRBD2 is a possible D gene (5 bases). The CDR3 has 14 residues. Germline CDR1 is SGHVS and CDR2 is FQNEAQ. Trimming cost V 5 bases and J 3 bases, with 14 bases left between them. The CDR3 reads CASSPRREGYEQYF. CDR3 nucleotides: TGTGCCAGCAGCCCCCGCCGAGAGGGCTACGAGCAGTACTTC. The whole variable domain, remainder taken from reference TRBV7-8 and TRBJ2-7, is GAGVSQSPRYKVAKRGQDVALRCDPISGHVSLFWYQQALGQGPEFLTYFQNEAQLDKSGLPSDRFFAERPEGSVSTLKIQRTQQEDSAVYLCASSPRREGYEQYFGPGTRLTVT.

V is TRBV6-5 and J is TRBJ1-5, with a weak D call TRBD1 (6 bases). CDR1 and CDR2 (germline): MNHEY, SVGAGI. This CDR3 region has 15 residues. The ends were cut back, 4 bases at V and 0 bases at J, with 10 bases in the middle. The CDR3 sequence is CASSSDRNSNQPQHF. In DNA form, the CDR3 reads TGTGCCAGCAGTTCGGACAGAAATAGCAATCAGCCCCAGCATTTT.

The V and J genes are TRBV11-1 and TRBJ1-6, with D maybe TRBD1 (5 bases). Looked up from germline, CDR1 is SGHAT and CDR2 is FQDESV (reference sequence). The V end was cut by 4 bases, the J end by 7 bases, with 11 bases between. The CDR3 has 14 amino acids. The CDR3 reads CASSSGTYNSPLHF. For the CDR3, the DNA is TGTGCCAGCAGCTCCGGGACTTACAATTCACCCCTCCACTTT.

The chain links TRBV2 to TRBJ1-4, with D possibly TRBD1 on 5 matching bases. The CDR3 runs 18 residues. Germline V gene sequence: CDR1 SNHLY, CDR2 FYNNEI. V was cut by 5 bases and J by 3 bases, with 22 bases left in between. In nucleotides, the CDR3 is TGTGCCAGCAGTCAGATCCTGGACACCCCTCAGGCTAATGAAAAACTGTTTTTT. Amino acids: CASSQILDTPQANEKLFF. The full variable domain, its missing parts supplied by reference TRBV2 and TRBJ1-4, is EPEVTQTPSHQVTQMGQEVILRCVPISNHLYFYWYRQILGQKVEFLVSFYNNEISEKSEIFDDQFSVERPDGSNFTLKIRSTKLEDSAMYFCASSQILDTPQANEKLFFGSGTQLSVL.

This rearrangement joins TRBV5-1 to TRBJ2-3; 8 bases are a match to TRBD1. Germline values: CDR1 SGHRS, CDR2 YFSETQ. The CDR3 sequence is 15 residues long. Trimming at V came to 8 bases and at J to 5 bases, leaving 13 bases not matched to a gene. The CDR3 DNA is TGCGCCAGTAAGTCCCGGACAGGGTTAGAAGATACGCAGTATTTT. The encoded protein is CASKSRTGLEDTQYF.

The chain uses TRBV29-1 and TRBJ2-2; D is possibly TRBD2 (6 bases). The CDR3 spans 14 residues. V was shortened by 7 bases and J by 5 bases, with 17 bases between the two germline ends. Germline V gene lookup returns CDR1 SQVTM and CDR2 ANQGSEA. The CDR3 DNA reads as TGCAGCGGTGGCCCTGGGACTCCGACCGGGGAGCTGTTTTTT. Translated, it gives CSGGPGTPTGELFF.

This sequence joins TRBV4-1 and TRBJ1-2; 9 bases are shared with TRBD1. Trimming removed 1 base from V and 4 bases from J; junction bases left unmatched: 4. CDR3 length equals 15 residues. Germline loops: CDR1 MGHRA, CDR2 YSYEKL. In DNA form, the CDR3 reads TGCGCCAGCAGCCAAGCACAGGGGGCTTCCTATGGCTACACCTTC. Its translation: CASSQAQGASYGYTF.

The gene calls are TRBV11-1 and TRBJ1-2; perhaps TRBD1 as D (6 bases). The CDR3 spans 15 residues. The V end lost 5 bases, the J end lost 2 bases, and 15 bases lay between the germline ends. Germline V lookup: CDR1 SGHAT, CDR2 FQDESV (reference sequence). The DNA of the CDR3 is TGTGCCAGCAGCCGAGGACAGTCAAGGAACTATGGCTACACCTTC. Amino acids: CASSRGQSRNYGYTF.

J is TRBJ1-1 and V is TRBV7-3, with D unclear. Looked up from germline, CDR1 is SGHTA and CDR2 is FQGTGA. Trimming stripped 1 base from V and 5 bases from J, with 5 bases between. The CDR3 totals 12 residues. As DNA, the CDR3 is TGTGCCAGCAGCTTAATATCGACTGAAGCTTTCTTT. Its translation: CASSLISTEAFF.

This clone was seen a handful of times. V is TRBV5-1 and J is TRBJ1-6; D possibly corresponds to TRBD1 (5 bases). V lost 0 bases and J 13 bases, leaving 11 bases between the germline ends. The germline V gene has CDR1 SGHRS and CDR2 YFSETQ. This CDR3 spans 13 amino acids. CDR3 sequence (DNA): TGCGCCAGCAGCTTGGCGCAGGGTAATCCCCTCCACTTT. Translating it yields CASSLAQGNPLHF.

This clone was observed once. The CDR3 bases are TGTGCCAGCAGACCGGATGGCGGTTCACCCCTCCACTTT. Its translation is CASRPDGGSPLHF. The rearrangement links TRBV2 to TRBJ1-6; D gene uncertain. Germline assignment: CDR1 SNHLY and CDR2 FYNNEI. There are 13 residues in the CDR3. V was shortened by 6 bases and J by 9 bases, with 12 bases between the two germline ends.

The chain uses TRBV7-3 and TRBJ1-1; the match to TRBD1 covers 7 bases. This CDR3 region has 14 residues. Germline-derived CDR1 and CDR2 are SGHTA and FQGTGA. V was pared by 4 bases and J by 1 base, with 3 bases of the junction left unmatched. CDR3 region: CASSSGQANTEAFF. CDR3 in DNA: TGTGCCAGCAGCTCCGGACAGGCGAACACTGAAGCTTTCTTT.

The gene calls are TRBV3-1 (or the pseudogene TRBV3-2) and TRBJ1-3, with TRBD1 matching over 8 bases. The V segment lost 4 bases and the J segment 1 base; nucleotides outside the gene matches: 3. The CDR3 runs 15 residues. Germline lookup yields CDR1 LGHDT and CDR2 YNNKEL (reference sequence). CDR3 loop: CASSLQGGSGNTIYF. The CDR3 DNA follows: TGTGCCAGCAGCCTACAGGGGGGGTCTGGAAACACCATATATTTT.

V is TRBV5-1 and J is TRBJ2-1; 7 nucleotides match TRBD1. Germline loops: CDR1 SGHRS, CDR2 YFSETQ. The CDR3 runs 16 residues. V trimming: 1 base; J trimming: 0 bases; junction bases outside the gene matches: 4. The CDR3 bases are TGCGCCAGCAGCTTGCAGGGGGACCCCTCCTACAATGAGCAGTTCTTC. Its protein product is CASSLQGDPSYNEQFF. The full variable domain, in which reference TRBV5-1 and TRBJ2-1 provide the parts outside the CDR3, is KAGVTQTPRYLIKTRGQQVTLSCSPISGHRSVSWYQQTPGQGLQFLFEYFSETQRNKGNFPGRFSGRQFSNSRSEMNVSTLELGDSALYLCASSLQGDPSYNEQFFGPGTRLTVL.